This TCR beta chain came from a study of shared clonotypes between healthy human individuals. Study-wide results and limits: Clonotype sharing among donors was expected to depend on sequencing depth.

Trimming took 9 bases from V and 4 from J, leaving 19 bases between them. Germline V gene sequence: CDR1 MDHEN, CDR2 SYDVKM. CDR3 length equals 14 residues. Assay: immunoSEQ multiplex PCR; the TCRdb copy retains only in-frame clones and omits some. The table shows some 1.5 million clones, with under 99% occurring only once. As for this clone: Its antigen is currently unknown.

The TCR sequence derives from a man aged 30-40 years in good health. Sequences were obtained from naive CD4+ T cells sorted from blood. Subset given: CD45RA+ positively selected. The chain joins TRBV28 to TRBJ2-7, with TRBD1 as a possible D gene (7 bases). The CDR3: CASSAGQPLYEQYF. CDR3 coding DNA: TGTGCCAGTAGTGCGGGACAGCCTTTATACGAGCAGTACTTC.